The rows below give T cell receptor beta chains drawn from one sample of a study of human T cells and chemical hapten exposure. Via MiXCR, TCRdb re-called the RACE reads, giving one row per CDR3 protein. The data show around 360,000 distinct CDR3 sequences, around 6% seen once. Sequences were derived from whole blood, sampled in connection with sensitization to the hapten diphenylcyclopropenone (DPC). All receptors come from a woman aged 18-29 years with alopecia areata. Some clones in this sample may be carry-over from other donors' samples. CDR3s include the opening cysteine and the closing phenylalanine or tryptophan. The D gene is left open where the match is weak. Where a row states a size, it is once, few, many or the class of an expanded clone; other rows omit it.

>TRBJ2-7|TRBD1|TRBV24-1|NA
TGTGCCACCTTCACTCGAGACAGGGGTGCATCCTACGAGCAGTACTTC
CATFTRDRGASYEQYF
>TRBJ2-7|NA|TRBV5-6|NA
TGTGCCAGCAGCTTTCAAAGCCTAGACGAGCAGTACTTC
CASSFQSLDEQYF
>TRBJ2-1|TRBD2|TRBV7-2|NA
TGTGCCAGCAGCTTCACGCTTTCCGGGACTAGCTCCAATGAGCAGTTCTTC
CASSFTLSGTSSNEQFF
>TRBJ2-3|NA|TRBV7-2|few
TGTGCCACCCAGGGAGGGGGAGCAGATACGCAGTATTTT
CATQGGGADTQYF
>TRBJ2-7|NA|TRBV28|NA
TGTGCCAGCAGTTTACACGGAAGATCCTACGAGCAGTACTTC
CASSLHGRSYEQYF
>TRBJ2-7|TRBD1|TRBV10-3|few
TGTGCCATCAGTGAGTTCGACACAGGGGACGAGCAGTACTTC
CAISEFDTGDEQYF
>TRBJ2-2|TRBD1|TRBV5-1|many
TGCGCCAGCAGCCCCGATCGACAGGGCGCCGGGGAGCTGTTTTTT
CASSPDRQGAGELFF
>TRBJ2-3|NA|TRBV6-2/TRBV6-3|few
TGTGCCAGCAGTCGCGGGACAGCACAGCAGTATTTT
CASSRGTAQQYF
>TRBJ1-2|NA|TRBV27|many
TGTGCCAGCAGTTCCTTCCAGGGGTTGACTTTC
CASSSFQGLTF
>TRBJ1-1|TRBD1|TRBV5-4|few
TGTGCCAGCAGCTGGGGACAGGGGGCGGGCATCACTGAAGCTTTCTTT
CASSWGQGAGITEAFF
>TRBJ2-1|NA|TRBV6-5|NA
TGTGCCAGCACGTCCAATGAGCAGTTCTTC
CASTSNEQFF
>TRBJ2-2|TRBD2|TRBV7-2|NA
TGTGCCAGCAGCACAGGGACTAGTAGGAACACCGGGGAGCTGTTTTTT
CASSTGTSRNTGELFF
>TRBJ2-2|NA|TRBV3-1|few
TGTGCCAGCAGCCGCCTCCTAGCGTACACCGGGGAGCTGTTTTTT
CASSRLLAYTGELFF
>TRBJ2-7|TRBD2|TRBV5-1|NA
TGCGCCAGCAGCTTGAGGGGACTAGCATCCGAGCAGTACTTC
CASSLRGLASEQYF
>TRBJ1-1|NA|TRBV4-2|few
TGTGCCAGCAGCCAGGATATCGACGGGGGAACTGAAGCTTTCTTT
CASSQDIDGGTEAFF
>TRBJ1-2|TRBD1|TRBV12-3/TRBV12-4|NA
TGTGCCAGCAGGGGGACGGACAGGGTTGGTGGCTACACCTTC
CASRGTDRVGGYTF
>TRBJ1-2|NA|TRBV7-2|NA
TGTGCCAGCAGCTTTACCCCCGGTCCCTCCTATGGCTACACCTTC
CASSFTPGPSYGYTF
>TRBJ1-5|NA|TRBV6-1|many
TGTGCCAGCAGTGAAGGCAGGGGAGGGCCCCAGCATTTT
CASSEGRGGPQHF
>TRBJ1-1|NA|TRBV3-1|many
TGTGCCAGCAGCCAAGAATGGCAGGGAAAGGAAGCTTTCTTT
CASSQEWQGKEAFF
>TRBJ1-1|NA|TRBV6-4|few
TGTGCCAGCAGTGACTCAGGGGGCACTGAAGCTTTCTTT
CASSDSGGTEAFF
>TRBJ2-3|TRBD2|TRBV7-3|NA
TGTGCCAGCAGCTTACGTGGGAGGGTTGGATCTTCGGATACGCAGTATTTT
CASSLRGRVGSSDTQYF
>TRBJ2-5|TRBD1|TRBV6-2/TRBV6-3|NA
TGTGCCAGCAGTTACCTACGGGACAGGAAAGAGACCCAGTACTTC
CASSYLRDRKETQYF
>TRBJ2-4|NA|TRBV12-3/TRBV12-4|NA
TGTGCCAGCACCTTGAGACAGGGAGGGGACATTCAGTACTTC
CASTLRQGGDIQYF
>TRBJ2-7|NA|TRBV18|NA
TGTGCCAGCTCACCGGAGGCAACCTACGAGCAGTACTTC
CASSPEATYEQYF
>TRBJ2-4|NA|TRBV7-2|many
TGTGCCAGCAGCTTAGGACACCTCAAAAACATTCAGTACTTC
CASSLGHLKNIQYF
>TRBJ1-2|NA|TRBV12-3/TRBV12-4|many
TGTGCCAGCAGTCCCAACCCCGGCTTGGATTATGGCTACACCTTC
CASSPNPGLDYGYTF
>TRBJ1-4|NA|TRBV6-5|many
TGTGCCAGCAGTTACCTGGGGAATAATGAAAAACTGTTTTTT
CASSYLGNNEKLFF
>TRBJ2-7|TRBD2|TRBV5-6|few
TGTGCCAGCAGCTTGATCCAGCGGGGGTACGAGCAGTACTTC
CASSLIQRGYEQYF
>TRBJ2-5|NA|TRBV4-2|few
TGTGCCAGCAGCCCCCCGGCCCCGGAGGAGACCCAGTACTTC
CASSPPAPEETQYF
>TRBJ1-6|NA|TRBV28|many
TGTGCCAGCAGTCAGGTCGCCTATAATTCACCCCTCCACTTT
CASSQVAYNSPLHF
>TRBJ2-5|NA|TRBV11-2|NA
TGTGCCAGCAGCTTAGATCACCGTCTTCAAGAGACCCAGTACTTC
CASSLDHRLQETQYF
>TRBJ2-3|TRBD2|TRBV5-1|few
TGCGCCAGCAGCTTGGTAGCGGGGGGGCAGGTTACGCAGTATTTT
CASSLVAGGQVTQYF
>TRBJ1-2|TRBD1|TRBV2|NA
TGTGCCAGTAACCGGGACAGGCTAAGAAGTAAGGATGGCTACACCTTC
CASNRDRLRSKDGYTF
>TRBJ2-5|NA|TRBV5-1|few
TGCGCCAGCAGCCTCGCGACAGGCTCGGAGACCCAGTACTTC
CASSLATGSETQYF
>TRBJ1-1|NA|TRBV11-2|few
TGTGCCAGCAGCTTAGAGCGACAGAGTCAGGGTTTCTTT
CASSLERQSQGFF
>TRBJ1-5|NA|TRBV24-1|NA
TGTGCCACCAGTCCTAGTTCAGAGAGCAATCAGCCCCAGCATTTT
CATSPSSESNQPQHF
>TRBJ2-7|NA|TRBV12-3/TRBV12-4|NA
TGTGCCAGCAGCTCCCCGGACGGCCATAAAGGGCAGTACTTC
CASSSPDGHKGQYF
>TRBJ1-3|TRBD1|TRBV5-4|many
TGTGCCAGCAGCCGGGACAGGGGATGGAACACCATATATTTT
CASSRDRGWNTIYF
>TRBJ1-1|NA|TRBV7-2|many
TGTGCCAGCAGCTCTAGGATCCACGGACGGATGAACACTGAAGCTTTCTTT
CASSSRIHGRMNTEAFF
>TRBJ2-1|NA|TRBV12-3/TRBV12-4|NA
TGTGCCAGCAGCCCGAGGGGGACGGGCAACAATGAGCAGTTCTTC
CASSPRGTGNNEQFF
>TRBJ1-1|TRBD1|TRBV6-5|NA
TGTGCCAGCAGTTCGTCGGGACAGCCGAACACTGAAGCTTTCTTT
CASSSSGQPNTEAFF
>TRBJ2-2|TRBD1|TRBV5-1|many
TGCGCCAGCAGCTTTTTGTCGGGACAGACAACAGGGGAGCTGTTTTTT
CASSFLSGQTTGELFF